This TCR beta chain is drawn from a study of technical replicates of blood from several donors (dated by TCRdb to about 2017). The CDR3 numbers 17 residues from cysteine through phenylalanine. Of all the DNA, just the CDR3 is kept, 51 bases in frame from base 1. Points on this clone: Its binding antigen is unknown. The record has no base qualities; no much larger clone is one base away.

Libraries were built with the immunoSEQ multiplex PCR assay. The immuneACCESS repertoire file appears here via TCRdb, limited to in-frame rearrangements. These files lack a portion of the clones; in checked studies, under half of the deficit traces to unresolved V genes, and the cause of the others is not known. This sample comprises about 17,000 clones, approximately 83% of them detected only once. In total, the top ten clones hold around 10% of the sample. This receptor chain uses TRBV21-1 and TRBJ2-1; the tabulated D call, TRBD2, remains unverified against the DNA. TRBV21-1 is a listed pseudogene. The sequenced sample was PBMCs. The sequence was collected from a human donor in good health. Some clones in this sample may be carry-over from other donors' samples. CDR3 region: CASSRNGAGVSHSEQFF. The bases are TGTGCCAGCAGCCGGAACGGGGCGGGAGTAAGCCATAGTGAGCAGTTCTTC.